This TCR beta chain derives from a study of T cells in severe cutaneous drug reactions. Sequenced patients had Stevens-Johnson syndrome or toxic epidermal necrolysis caused by carbamazepine. A remark on this clonotype: Its antigen is as yet unknown.

Libraries were made by iRepertoire multiplex PCR with TCR subtype-specific primers for bulk and single-cell sequencing. TCRdb re-called the multiplex PCR reads and gives one entry per CDR3 protein, without DNA. The listing records approximately 7,600 distinct CDR3 sequences. Germline V lookup: CDR1 SGHRS, CDR2 YFSETQ. This CDR3 is built from 15 residues. Notes on the study in general: Tolerant-control and healthy-donor PBMC lacked or rarely had the public CDR3 found in blisters.

The sequence came from a human donor with a severe cutaneous adverse drug reaction. Sequences were obtained from cells from a skin blister. The chain has TRBV5-1 and TRBJ1-1; no DNA is available, so the TRBD1 call from TCRdb remains unchecked. The CDR3 sequence: CASATGGGRGTEAFF.